This T cell receptor beta chain was recovered during a study of OX40 agonist ivuxolimab in advanced cancers. For the study at large: Treatment of patients was with ivuxolimab, an agonistic anti-OX40 (CD134) antibody.

Profiling relied on immunoSEQ multiplex PCR, and the TCRdb table lists in-frame clones only, not all of them. The sample records about 70,000 clones, roughly nine tenths being singletons. Trimming stripped 3 bases from V and 4 bases from J, with 13 bases between. Germline V gene sequence: CDR1 SGDLS, CDR2 YYNGEE. The CDR3 length is 14 residues. The chain recombines TRBV9 with TRBJ2-5, with D maybe TRBD2 (5 bases). The receptor was isolated from an adult with an advanced solid tumor such as melanoma, head and neck, liver or kidney cancer. The material was CD4+ or CD8+ T cells sorted from blood, obtained in a trial of the OX40 agonist ivuxolimab. The DNA for the CDR3 is TGTGCCAGCAGCGGGATGAGGGCTACAGAGACCCAGTACTTC. Protein product: CASSGMRATETQYF.